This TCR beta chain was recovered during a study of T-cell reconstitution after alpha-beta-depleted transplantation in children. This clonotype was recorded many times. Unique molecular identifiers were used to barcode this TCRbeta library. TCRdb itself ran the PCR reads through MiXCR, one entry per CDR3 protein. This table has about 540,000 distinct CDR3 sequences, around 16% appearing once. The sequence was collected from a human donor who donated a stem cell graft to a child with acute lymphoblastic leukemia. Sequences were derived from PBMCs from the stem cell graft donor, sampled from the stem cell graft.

The DNA of the CDR3 is TGTGCCAGCAGCCAAGGACTAGCGGGGAACACCGGGGAGCTGTTTTTT. This gives the protein CASSQGLAGNTGELFF. The V and J genes are TRBV7-9 and TRBJ2-2, with 11 bases that match TRBD2. With V trimmed by 5 bases and J by 1 base, 3 bases remained unmatched. The CDR3 length is 16 residues. Germline V gene sequence: CDR1 SEHNR, CDR2 FQNEAQ (reference sequence).